This T cell receptor (beta chain) comes out of a study of T cell responses to AZD1222 COVID-19 vaccine. CDR1 is SGHVS and CDR2 is FQNEAQ in the germline V gene. V dropped 0 bases and J dropped 7 bases, with 16 bases sitting between them. The CDR3 contains 15 residues. Repertoires were generated with immunoSEQ multiplex PCR, while TCRdb's copy carries only in-frame clones and drops some. The sample includes around 180,000 clones, around 93% of them seen just once. The chain combines TRBV7-8 with TRBJ2-7; D is uncertain. The sequences come from peripheral blood, collected on day 0 of AZD1222 vaccination. This TCR was sampled from an adult in good health. The CDR3 here is CASSLASYRSEEQYF. CDR3 nucleotide sequence: TGTGCCAGCAGCTTAGCCAGCTACCGATCTGAAGAGCAGTACTTC. Together with reference TRBV7-8 and TRBJ2-7, the CDR3 gives the full variable domain: GAGVSQSPRYKVAKRGQDVALRCDPISGHVSLFWYQQALGQGPEFLTYFQNEAQLDKSGLPSDRFFAERPEGSVSTLKIQRTQQEDSAVYLCASSLASYRSEEQYFGPGTRLTVT.